These T cell receptor beta chains were read from a single sample in a study of T cells in Graves' hyperthyroidism and ophthalmopathy. TCRdb used MiXCR to reprocess the multiplex PCR reads, holding one entry per CDR3 protein. The repertoire holds 400,000 or so distinct CDR3 sequences, with over 12% as singletons. What was sequenced was blood. The receptors stem from a woman in her sixties or seventies with Graves' ophthalmopathy. The CDR3 runs from the conserved cysteine through the conserved F or W. Fields, in order: J gene, clone size, V gene, D gene, CDR3 DNA, CDR3 protein. D genes are given only for firm matches. For some rows the clone size is stated as once, few or many, or as a class when expanded; others skip it.

J: TRBJ2-1
size: NA
V: TRBV12-3/TRBV12-4
D: TRBD2
DNA: TGTGCCAGCAGCCCGGAGCGGGGCTCCTACAATGAGCAGTTCTTC
CDR3: CASSPERGSYNEQFF

J: TRBJ2-7
size: few
V: TRBV19
D: TRBD2
DNA: TGTGCCAGTAAGGTTACTAGCGGGACAAACGAGCAGTACTTC
CDR3: CASKVTSGTNEQYF

J: TRBJ2-7
size: many
V: TRBV10-1
D: TRBD1
DNA: TGCGCCAGCAGTGGAGGCAGGGGGCTGGACGAGCAGTACTTC
CDR3: CASSGGRGLDEQYF

J: TRBJ2-3
size: many
V: TRBV7-3
D: NA
DNA: TGTGCCAGCAGCTTACGGCCCCTGGGCCCAGATACGCAGTATTTT
CDR3: CASSLRPLGPDTQYF

J: TRBJ2-3
size: few
V: TRBV18
D: TRBD2
DNA: TGTGCCAGCTCACCATCTAACCTAGCGGCCACCACAGATACGCAGTATTTT
CDR3: CASSPSNLAATTDTQYF

J: TRBJ2-3
size: many
V: TRBV20-1
D: TRBD2
DNA: TGCAGTGCTAGTATCCTAGCGGGAGTAGATACGCAGTATTTT
CDR3: CSASILAGVDTQYF

J: TRBJ2-1
size: few
V: TRBV3-1
D: TRBD2
DNA: TGTGCCAGCAGCCCTAGCGGGACCAACGACAATGAGCAGTTCTTC
CDR3: CASSPSGTNDNEQFF

J: TRBJ2-3
size: NA
V: TRBV11-2
D: NA
DNA: TGTGCCAGCAGCTTAGATGTTACAGATACGCAGTATTTT
CDR3: CASSLDVTDTQYF

J: TRBJ1-5
size: few
V: TRBV20-1
D: TRBD1
DNA: TGCAGTGCTAGGAGGACAGGACTCAATCAGCCCCAGCATTTT
CDR3: CSARRTGLNQPQHF

J: TRBJ2-2
size: few
V: TRBV7-3
D: NA
DNA: TGTGCCAGTGCGGGTACCAACACCGGGGAGCTGTTTTTT
CDR3: CASAGTNTGELFF

J: TRBJ1-1
size: many
V: TRBV7-8
D: TRBD1
DNA: TGTGCCAGCAGCCCGGACAGGGAAGTCGCTGAAGCTTTCTTT
CDR3: CASSPDREVAEAFF

J: TRBJ2-7
size: few
V: TRBV7-2
D: TRBD2
DNA: TGTGCCAGCAGCCAACTAGCGGGAGTATACGAGCAGTACTTC
CDR3: CASSQLAGVYEQYF

J: TRBJ2-5
size: few
V: TRBV11-2
D: TRBD1
DNA: TGTGCCAGCAGACCCACCGGGACAGAAGAGACCCAGTACTTC
CDR3: CASRPTGTEETQYF

J: TRBJ2-3
size: many
V: TRBV5-1
D: TRBD2
DNA: TGCGCCAGCAGCTTGGGGACTAGCGACACAGATACGCAGTATTTT
CDR3: CASSLGTSDTDTQYF